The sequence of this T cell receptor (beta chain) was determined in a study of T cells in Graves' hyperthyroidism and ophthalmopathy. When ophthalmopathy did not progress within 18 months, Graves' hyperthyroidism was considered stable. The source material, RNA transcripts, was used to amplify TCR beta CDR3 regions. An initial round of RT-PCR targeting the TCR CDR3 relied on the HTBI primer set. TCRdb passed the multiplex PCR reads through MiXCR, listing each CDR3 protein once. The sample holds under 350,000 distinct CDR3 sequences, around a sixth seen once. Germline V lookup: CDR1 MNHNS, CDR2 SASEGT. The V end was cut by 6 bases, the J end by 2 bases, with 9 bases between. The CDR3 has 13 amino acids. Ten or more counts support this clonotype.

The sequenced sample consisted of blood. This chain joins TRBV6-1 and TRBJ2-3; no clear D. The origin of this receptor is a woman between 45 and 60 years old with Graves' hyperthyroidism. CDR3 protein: CASRPDPTDTQYF. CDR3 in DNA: TGTGCCAGCAGACCGGACCCCACAGATACGCAGTATTTT.